This T cell receptor (beta chain) is from a study of T cell responses to AZD1222 COVID-19 vaccine (dated by TCRdb to the early 2020s). Looking at the study overall: AZD1222 recipients whose second dose came at about 4 weeks and those whose second dose came at about 12 weeks were combined into one group, since spike-specific TCR depth and breadth did not differ between the two schedules. Trial participants were enrolled by age into 18-55, 56-69 and 70-plus year subgroups, with roughly 160, 29 and 62 TCR-sequenced participants respectively. TCR sequencing covered approximately 230 trial participants: nearly 210 given two doses of AZD1222 and 26 given two doses of MenACWY control vaccine. Overall study outcomes, separate from this receptor: Reportedly, almost half of the unique spike-specific TCRs recognized epitopes lying outside the regions that are mutated in the B.1.351 and B.1.1.7 variants. A significant rise in spike-specific TCR breadth and depth was observed after two AZD1222 doses relative to day 0 and relative to MenACWY recipients. Conclusions about previously exposed vaccinees are limited because only six or seven AZD1222 recipients were SARS-CoV-2 seropositive at baseline. The whole spike protein was spanned by vaccine-associated CD4 TCRs, and dominant responses were seen in regions 160-218 and 743-854. In the small 56-69-year group, the increase in depth fell short of significance, most likely because of low power. Because no samples from the day 14 peak response were available, repertoires could be characterized only after the peak T cell response. Most participants were white British and females outnumbered males, and the authors suggested that clonal diversity may have been underestimated.

With regard to this clone: Its target antigen remains unknown. No qualities accompany the bases; no much larger clone lies one base away.

The CDR3 regions of human TCRbeta chains were subjected to immunosequencing. The published analysis was carried out like this. TCRs in the repertoires were matched against a reference library of SARS-CoV-2-specific TCRs that had been generated with the MIRA antigen-specificity platform. Breadth was defined as the fraction of unique TCRs that were SARS-CoV-2-associated. Depth was defined as the fraction of total T cells that were SARS-CoV-2-associated. Each spike-specific TCR was assigned to its reactive spike region and to a CD4 or CD8 class using the MIRA data. Log10-transformed breadth and depth values were compared by one-way ANOVA with Sidak's multiple comparisons tests. Not all clones reach the TCRdb copy of this immuneACCESS table, which keeps in-frame sequences only. Checked studies attribute under half of the gap to unresolved V genes and leave the rest unexplained. V and J calls and clone size follow that table, whereas D and trimming were derived from the DNA. This sample comprises under 150,000 clones, 88% of them detected only once. The ten largest make up approximately 3.5% of the sample.

Explained via the paper, the time point label denotes: baseline before first vaccination. Vaccinee samples were obtained from the UK trials COV001 and COV002, which included a single-blind randomized controlled phase 2/3 trial of AZD1222 (ChAdOx1 nCoV-19) in healthy adults. For TCRbeta chain sequencing, PBMC samples were collected from trial participants at day 0 and at day 28 after the second dose. CDR1 and CDR2 (MNHEY, SVGEGT) derive from the germline V gene. There are 15 amino acids in the CDR3, from cysteine to phenylalanine inclusive. Of all the DNA, just the CDR3 is kept, 45 bases in frame from base 1. Between the V and J ends, shortened by 4 bases and 1 base respectively, the junction contains 13 bases.

This clonotype was sampled from an adult in good health. Sequencing was performed on peripheral blood, taken on day 0 of AZD1222 vaccination. This sequence uses TRBV6-2 or TRBV6-3 and TRBJ1-1, with a weak D call of TRBD1 (5 bases match). The CDR3 loop reads CASSSFGARNTEAFF. The DNA sequence is TGTGCCAGCAGTTCCTTTGGGGCGCGGAACACTGAAGCTTTCTTT.